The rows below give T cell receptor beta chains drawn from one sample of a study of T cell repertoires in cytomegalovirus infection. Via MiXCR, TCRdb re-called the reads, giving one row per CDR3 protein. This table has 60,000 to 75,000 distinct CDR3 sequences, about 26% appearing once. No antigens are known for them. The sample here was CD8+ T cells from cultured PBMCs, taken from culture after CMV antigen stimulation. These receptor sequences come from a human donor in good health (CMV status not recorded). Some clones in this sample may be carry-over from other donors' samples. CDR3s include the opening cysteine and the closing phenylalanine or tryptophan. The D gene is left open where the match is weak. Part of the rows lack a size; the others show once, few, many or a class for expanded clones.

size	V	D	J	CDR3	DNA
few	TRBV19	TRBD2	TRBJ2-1	CASSTKAGGYNEQFF	TGTGCCAGTAGTACGAAAGCGGGAGGCTACAATGAGCAGTTCTTC
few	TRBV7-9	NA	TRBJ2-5	CASRSKGNQETQYF	TGTGCCAGCAGAAGCAAGGGGAACCAAGAGACCCAGTACTTC
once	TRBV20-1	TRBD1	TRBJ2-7	CSAVRDRFSYEQYF	TGCAGCGCGGTCCGGGACAGGTTCTCCTACGAGCAGTACTTC
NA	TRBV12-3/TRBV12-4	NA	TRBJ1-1	CASSQGSGTEAFF	TGTGCCAGCAGTCAGGGCTCTGGCACTGAAGCTTTCTTT
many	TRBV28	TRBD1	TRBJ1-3	CASSGQGSGNTIYF	TGTGCCAGCAGCGGACAGGGTAGCGGAAACACCATATATTTT
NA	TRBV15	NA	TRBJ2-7	CATSSEGANEQYF	TGTGCCACCAGCAGTGAAGGGGCTAACGAGCAGTACTTC
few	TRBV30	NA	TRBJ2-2	CAWNPDPYTGELFF	TGTGCCTGGAACCCAGATCCGTACACCGGGGAGCTGTTTTTT
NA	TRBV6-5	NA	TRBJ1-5	CASHRVEGNQPQHF	TGTGCCTCCCACCGTGTGGAAGGCAATCAGCCCCAGCATTTT
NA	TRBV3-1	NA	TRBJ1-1	CASSRAGNTEAFF	TGTGCCAGCAGCCGGGCAGGGAACACTGAAGCTTTCTTT
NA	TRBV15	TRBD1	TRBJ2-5	CATSIWTGRYQETQYF	TGTGCCACCAGCATCTGGACAGGACGGTACCAAGAGACCCAGTACTTC
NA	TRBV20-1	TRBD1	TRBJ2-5	CSAYDRGWEETQYF	TGCAGTGCTTACGACAGGGGGTGGGAAGAGACCCAGTACTTC
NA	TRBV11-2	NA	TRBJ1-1	CASSLGEVGANTEAFF	TGTGCCAGCAGCTTAGGGGAGGTAGGCGCGAACACTGAAGCTTTCTTT
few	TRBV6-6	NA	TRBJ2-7	CATGGGDFYEQYF	TGTGCCACCGGAGGTGGGGACTTCTACGAGCAGTACTTC
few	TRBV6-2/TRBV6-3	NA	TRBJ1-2	CASSYKGRGYTF	TGTGCCAGCAGTTACAAGGGCAGGGGCTACACCTTC
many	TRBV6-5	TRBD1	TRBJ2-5	CASSLGTGTGGEETQYF	TGTGCCAGCAGTTTGGGGACCGGGACAGGGGGTGAGGAGACCCAGTACTTC
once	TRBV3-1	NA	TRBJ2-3	CASSQDWATESDTQYF	TGTGCCAGCAGCCAAGACTGGGCAACAGAGTCAGATACGCAGTATTTT
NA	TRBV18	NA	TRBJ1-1	CASSPTGTNTEAFF	TGTGCCAGCTCACCAACAGGGACGAACACTGAAGCTTTCTTT
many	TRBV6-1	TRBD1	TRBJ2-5	CASSEAGQGVRETQYF	TGTGCCAGCAGTGAAGCTGGACAGGGGGTCCGGGAGACCCAGTACTTC
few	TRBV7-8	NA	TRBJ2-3	CASSLKGRGADTQYF	TGTGCCAGCAGCTTAAAGGGGCGCGGGGCAGATACGCAGTATTTT
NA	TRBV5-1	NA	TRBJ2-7	CASSAYRVDEQYF	TGCGCCAGCAGCGCGTACAGGGTCGACGAGCAGTACTTC
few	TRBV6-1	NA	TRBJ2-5	CASSVLRQQGPQETQYF	TGTGCCAGCAGCGTCCTGCGGCAACAGGGTCCCCAAGAGACCCAGTACTTC
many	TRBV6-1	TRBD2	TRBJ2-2	CASSALAGEHGELFF	TGTGCCAGCAGTGCACTAGCGGGAGAACACGGGGAGCTGTTTTTT
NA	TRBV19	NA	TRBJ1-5	CASSIEEQINQPQHF	TGTGCCAGTAGTATCGAAGAACAGATCAATCAGCCCCAGCATTTT
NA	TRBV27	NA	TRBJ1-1	CASSPLRFQTVAEAFF	TGTGCCAGCAGTCCCCTAAGGTTCCAGACGGTCGCTGAAGCTTTCTTT
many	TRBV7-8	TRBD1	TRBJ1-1	CASSTTGPLMNTEAFF	TGTGCCAGCAGCACGACAGGGCCCTTAATGAACACTGAAGCTTTCTTT
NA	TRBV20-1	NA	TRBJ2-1	CSANPGLGNEQFF	TGCAGTGCTAACCCGGGACTGGGCAATGAGCAGTTCTTC
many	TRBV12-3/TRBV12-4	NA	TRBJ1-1	CASSFFPSEAFF	TGTGCCAGCAGTTTTTTCCCGTCGGAAGCTTTCTTT
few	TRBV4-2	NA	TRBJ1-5	CASSQESESNQPQHF	TGTGCCAGCAGCCAAGAATCAGAAAGCAATCAGCCCCAGCATTTT
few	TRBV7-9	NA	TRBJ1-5	CASSSSLGQPQHF	TGTGCCAGCAGCTCGAGCTTGGGTCAGCCCCAGCATTTT
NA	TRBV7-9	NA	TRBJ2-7	CASSLAMGGYEQYF	TGTGCCAGCAGCTTAGCGATGGGCGGCTACGAGCAGTACTTC
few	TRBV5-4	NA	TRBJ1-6	CASSPDVMGAGSPLHF	TGTGCCAGCAGCCCGGATGTGATGGGGGCCGGTTCACCCCTCCACTTT
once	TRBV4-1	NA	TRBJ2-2	CASSHTRVDRGTGELFF	TGCGCCAGCAGCCACACCAGGGTTGATAGGGGCACCGGGGAGCTGTTTTTT
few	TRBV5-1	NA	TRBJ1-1	CASSRNRDTEAFF	TGCGCCAGCAGCAGAAACAGGGACACTGAAGCTTTCTTT
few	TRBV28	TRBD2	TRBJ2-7	CASTLGGTYEQYF	TGTGCCAGCACCCTGGGGGGGACCTACGAGCAGTACTTC
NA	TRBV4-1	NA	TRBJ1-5	CASSQDLEQPQHF	TGCGCCAGCAGCCAAGATTTGGAGCAACCCCAGCATTTT
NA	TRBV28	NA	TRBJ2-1	CASSLGGTEQFF	TGTGCCAGCAGTTTGGGTGGAACTGAGCAGTTCTTC
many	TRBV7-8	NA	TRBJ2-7	CASSLTTGDHYEQYF	TGTGCCAGCAGCTTAACGACGGGAGATCACTACGAGCAGTACTTC
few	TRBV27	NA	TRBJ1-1	CASSLVVLGPLNTEAFF	TGTGCCAGCAGTTTAGTGGTACTAGGACCCTTGAACACTGAAGCTTTCTTT
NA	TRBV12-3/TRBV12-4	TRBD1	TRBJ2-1	CASSPPGQGFNEQFF	TGTGCCAGCAGTCCTCCGGGACAGGGGTTTAATGAGCAGTTCTTC
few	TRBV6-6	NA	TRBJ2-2	CASRISAGELFF	TGTGCCAGCAGGATATCCGCCGGGGAGCTGTTTTTT
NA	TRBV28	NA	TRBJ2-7	CASSSGEWDSVIYEQYF	TGTGCCAGCAGTTCGGGGGAATGGGACAGTGTTATCTACGAGCAGTACTTC
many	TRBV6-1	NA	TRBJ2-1	CASSEAEYNEQFF	TGTGCCAGCAGTGAAGCGGAGTACAATGAGCAGTTCTTC
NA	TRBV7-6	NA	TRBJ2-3	CASSFYSTDTQYF	TGTGCCAGCAGCTTCTACAGCACAGATACGCAGTATTTT
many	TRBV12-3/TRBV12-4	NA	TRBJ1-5	CASSLGHSNQPQHF	TGTGCCAGCAGTTTAGGACATAGCAATCAGCCCCAGCATTTT
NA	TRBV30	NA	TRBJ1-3	CAWSTGTIGNTIYF	TGTGCCTGGAGTACAGGGACTATCGGAAACACCATATATTTT
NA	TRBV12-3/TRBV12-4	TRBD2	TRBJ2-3	CASSFSGGVLTDTQYF	TGTGCCAGCAGTTTTTCGGGGGGGGTACTCACAGATACGCAGTATTTT
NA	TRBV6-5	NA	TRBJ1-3	CASSASMGTGNTIYF	TGTGCCAGCAGTGCGTCTATGGGCACTGGAAACACCATATATTTT
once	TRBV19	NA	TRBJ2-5	CASSTGIQETQYF	TGTGCCAGTAGTACAGGAATTCAAGAGACCCAGTACTTC
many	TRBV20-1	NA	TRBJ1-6	CSARGGGNSPLHF	TGCAGTGCTAGAGGGGGGGGTAATTCACCCCTCCACTTT
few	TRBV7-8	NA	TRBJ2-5	CASSRFGGQETQYF	TGTGCCAGCAGCCGTTTCGGGGGCCAAGAGACCCAGTACTTC
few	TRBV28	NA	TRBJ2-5	CASSLSGELGLETQYF	TGTGCCAGCAGTTTATCGGGGGAACTAGGACTGGAGACCCAGTACTTC
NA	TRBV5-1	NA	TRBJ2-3	CASSLAESSTDTQYF	TGCGCCAGCAGCTTGGCGGAGTCTAGCACAGATACGCAGTATTTT
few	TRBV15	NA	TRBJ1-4	CATSSPATNEKLFF	TGTGCCACCAGCAGTCCTGCAACTAATGAAAAACTGTTTTTT
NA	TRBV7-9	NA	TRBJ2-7	CASSLASQADEQYF	TGTGCCAGCAGCTTAGCTAGTCAGGCTGACGAGCAGTACTTC